Shown below are 30 T cell receptor beta chains from a single sample sequenced in a study of cytomegalovirus exposure and HLA in healthy donors. Primers: 60 Vbeta forward and 13 Jbeta reverse. Here immunoSEQ multiplex PCR was the method, and the copy in TCRdb shows in-frame clones only, minus some. The top ten hold around 3% of the sample, which has 200,000 or so clones, 55% to 75% seen once. The specimen was PBMCs. All receptors come from a middle-aged man in good health and CMV-seropositive.

The V gene is TRBV5-6, the J gene TRBJ1-2; D is ambiguous. CDR3 length: 16 residues. Per the germline V gene, CDR1 is SGHDT and CDR2 is YYEEEE. Trimming pared 1 base from V and 4 bases from J, leaving 17 bases between. The CDR3 DNA is TGTGCCAGCAGCTTGAGAGTTGAAGACTTGGGCTATGGCTACACCTTC. Its protein is CASSLRVEDLGYGYTF. The full variable domain, in which reference TRBV5-6 and TRBJ1-2 provide the parts outside the CDR3, is DAGVTQSPTHLIKTRGQQVTLRCSPKSGHDTVSWYQQALGQGPQFIFQYYEEEERQRGNFPDRFSGHQFPNYSSELNVNALLLGDSALYLCASSLRVEDLGYGYTFGSGTRLTVV.

In its sample, this clone was seen once. The chain is built from TRBV6-5 and TRBJ2-1; TRBD2 matches 8 bases. With V trimmed by 6 bases and J by 7 bases, 11 bases remained unmatched. Germline lookup yields CDR1 MNHEY and CDR2 SVGAGI. This CDR3 spans 15 amino acids. This chain's CDR3 is CASSRQAGGGNEQFF. The DNA for the CDR3 is TGTGCCAGCAGCCGACAGGCGGGGGGAGGAAATGAGCAGTTCTTC.

The chain combines TRBV11-3 with TRBJ2-1; maybe TRBD2 (6 bases). The CDR3 is 13 residues long. The V and J ends lost 2 bases and 10 bases respectively, with 12 bases between them. The germline V gene encodes CDR1 SGHNT and CDR2 YENEEA. CDR3 sequence (DNA): TGTGCCAGCAGCTTATACGCGGGGAGCGAGCAGTTCTTC. Amino acids: CASSLYAGSEQFF.

This chain links TRBV6-1 with TRBJ2-1; TRBD2 might be the D (6 bases). The CDR3 spans 16 residues. Germline CDR1 and CDR2: MNHNS and SASEGT. V was pared by 0 bases and J by 8 bases, with 17 bases between. CDR3 in amino acids: CASSEALRRGFDEQFF. CDR3 DNA: TGTGCCAGCAGTGAAGCGCTTCGACGGGGGTTCGATGAGCAGTTCTTC.

The chain couples TRBV2 to TRBJ2-7, with D tentatively TRBD2 (6 bases). Germline assignment: CDR1 SNHLY and CDR2 FYNNEI. The CDR3 is 15 amino acids. Between the trimmed V and J ends, which lost 3 bases and 7 bases, there was a span of 19 bases. CDR3 sequence: CASSEGMEGWREQYF. The CDR3 DNA sequence: TGTGCCAGCAGTGAGGGAATGGAGGGTTGGAGGGAGCAGTACTTC.

The count of this clone is one. The rearrangement links TRBV29-1 to TRBJ2-3, with 10 bases aligning to TRBD1. J gave up 0 bases and V 8 bases, and 5 bases lay outside the gene matches. The length of the CDR3 is 14 residues. Germline V gene sequence: CDR1 SQVTM, CDR2 ANQGSEA. CDR3 bases: TGCAGCATGGGGACAGGGGTCAGCACAGATACGCAGTATTTT. Translation gives CSMGTGVSTDTQYF.

This clone was seen more than once but under ten times. The V call is TRBV7-9, the J call TRBJ2-7, with D possibly being TRBD2 (5 bases). Germline CDR1 reads SEHNR; CDR2 reads FQNEAQ (reference sequence). The V end lost 2 bases, the J end lost 7 bases, and 15 bases lay between the germline ends. The CDR3 covers 14 residues. As DNA, the CDR3 is TGTGCCAGCAGCTTAACGCAGCCCTCGGGGGAGCAGTACTTC. Amino acids: CASSLTQPSGEQYF.

This clone was recorded once. J is TRBJ2-5 and V is TRBV11-2; 9 bases align to TRBD2. This CDR3 has 16 residues. Trimming took 0 bases from V and 5 from J; bases not matched to a gene: 7. The germline V gene encodes CDR1 SGHAT and CDR2 FQNNGV. The CDR3 bases are TGTGCCAGCAGCTTAGATCGCGGGGGGGCCGCGGAGACCCAGTACTTC. Its translation: CASSLDRGGAAETQYF.

The chain recombines TRBV10-3 with TRBJ2-2; 8 bases align to TRBD1. CDR1 and CDR2 (germline): ENHRY, SYGVKD. Trimming cost V 2 bases and J 4 bases; bases outside gene matches: 6. The CDR3 contains 16 residues. The CDR3 sequence is CAISEAGTGSTGELFF. CDR3 in DNA: TGTGCCATCAGTGAGGCCGGGACAGGAAGCACCGGGGAGCTGTTTTTT.

Of note for this clone: One end of the junction is discordant with germline, which a read error may explain. The V call is TRBV6-1, the J call TRBJ1-3; D might be TRBD1 (6 bases). This CDR3 comprises 16 residues. Germline lookup yields CDR1 MNHNS and CDR2 SASEGT. CDR3 residues: CASTEGGLPPRNTIYF. CDR3 sequence (DNA): TGTGCCAGCACTGAAGGGGGACTCCCGCCCCGAAACACCATATATTTT.

The V call is TRBV6-1, the J call TRBJ2-7; D unclear. Trimming pared 4 bases from V and 6 bases from J, leaving 13 bases between. The CDR3 is made up of 13 amino acids. CDR1 and CDR2 from the germline V gene are MNHNS and SASEGT. The CDR3 reads CASSVPSVREQYF. The CDR3 bases are TGTGCCAGCAGTGTCCCCTCCGTTCGCGAGCAGTACTTC.

The chain combines TRBV6-4 with TRBJ2-3, with D possibly being TRBD2 (6 bases). Trimming cost V 6 bases and J 3 bases, with 16 bases left between them. The CDR3 length is 15 residues. Germline CDR1 is MRHNA and CDR2 is SNTAGT. CDR3 in amino acids: CASSAQGGRTDTQYF. For the CDR3, the DNA is TGTGCCAGCAGCGCCCAGGGTGGGAGGACAGATACGCAGTATTTT.

This chain connects TRBV7-6 to TRBJ2-1; a weak D match, TRBD2 (5 bases). Germline assignment: CDR1 SGHVS and CDR2 FNYEAQ. Trimming took 5 bases from V and 7 from J, leaving 15 bases between them. This CDR3 comprises 14 residues. The CDR3 region is CASSTSGSGNEQFF. The CDR3 coding sequence is TGTGCCAGCAGCACCTCGGGATCTGGGAATGAGCAGTTCTTC.

This clone was recorded once. The gene calls are TRBV5-1 and TRBJ2-7; TRBD1 aligns across 10 bases. This CDR3 has 15 amino acids. The germline CDR1 and CDR2 sequences are SGHRS and YFSETQ. The V and J ends lost 3 bases and 3 bases, in that order; junction bases with no gene match: 6. The CDR3 region has the DNA TGCGCCAGCAGCTCCCCGGGACAGGGGTTCTACGAGCAGTACTTC. This gives the protein CASSSPGQGFYEQYF.

As for this clone: This sample includes further DNA sequences coding for the same CDR3. The chain joins TRBV5-1 to TRBJ1-1, with a possible D match to TRBD1 (5 bases). Germline CDR1 is SGHRS and CDR2 is YFSETQ. This CDR3 is 13 amino acids long. Trimming shortened V by 4 bases and J by 1 base, and 8 bases separated the two germline ends. The chain's CDR3 is CASSLTANTEAFF. DNA of the CDR3: TGCGCCAGCAGCCTGACAGCGAACACTGAAGCTTTCTTT.

The chain links TRBV9 to TRBJ2-3; the D is unclear. V dropped 4 bases and J dropped 2 bases, with 11 bases sitting between them. Germline V gene data show CDR1 as SGDLS and CDR2 as YYNGEE. This CDR3 spans 14 amino acids. The CDR3 protein is CASSPDSYTDTQYF. CDR3 in DNA: TGTGCCAGCAGCCCCGACTCTTACACAGATACGCAGTATTTT.

The rearrangement uses TRBV4-2 and TRBJ1-5; D is uncertain. V lost 2 bases to trimming and J lost 5 bases, with 13 bases between them. This CDR3 spans 15 amino acids. Per the germline V gene, CDR1 is LGHNA and CDR2 is YNFKEQ. The CDR3 loop is CASSQTVRSDQPQHF. For the CDR3, the DNA is TGTGCCAGCAGCCAAACGGTCCGGTCCGATCAGCCCCAGCATTTT.

The chain joins TRBV5-1 to TRBJ2-6, with 10 positions matching TRBD1. This CDR3 spans 18 amino acids. Germline CDR1 reads SGHRS; CDR2 reads YFSETQ. The V gene end was trimmed by 3 bases and the J gene end by 0 bases; junction bases not matched to a gene: 6. The CDR3 sequence: CASSWGTGAISGANVLTF. The CDR3 DNA follows: TGCGCCAGCAGCTGGGGGACAGGGGCTATCTCTGGGGCCAACGTCCTGACTTTC.

The rearrangement links TRBV5-1 to TRBJ2-3; 14 bases match TRBD2. This CDR3 contains 16 residues. Germline values: CDR1 SGHRS, CDR2 YFSETQ. V was clipped by 4 bases and J by 4 bases; unmatched bases: 5. CDR3 amino acids: CASSLPTSGGADTQYF. The CDR3 DNA reads as TGCGCCAGCAGCCTACCGACTAGCGGGGGGGCAGATACGCAGTATTTT. Complete variable domain (other parts from reference TRBV5-1 and TRBJ2-3): KAGVTQTPRYLIKTRGQQVTLSCSPISGHRSVSWYQQTPGQGLQFLFEYFSETQRNKGNFPGRFSGRQFSNSRSEMNVSTLELGDSALYLCASSLPTSGGADTQYFGPGTRLTVL.

The chain has TRBV9 and TRBJ2-7; maybe TRBD2 (6 bases). Germline-derived CDR1 and CDR2 are SGDLS and YYNGEE. The length of the CDR3 is 15 residues. V lost 4 bases to trimming and J lost 5 bases, with 19 bases between them. CDR3 nucleotides: TGTGCCAGCAGCCCCCGGGGGAGACGTTCCCACGAGCAGTACTTC. Translating gives CASSPRGRRSHEQYF.

In its sample, this clone was seen a few times. The V and J genes are TRBV6-5 and TRBJ2-2; TRBD2 aligns across 10 bases. The junction had 0 bases not matched to a gene; V was cut back by 5 bases and J by 0 bases. The V gene's germline CDR1 is MNHEY and CDR2 SVGAGI. This CDR3 is 15 amino acids long. DNA of the CDR3: TGTGCCAGCAGTCTAGCGGGGGCGAACACCGGGGAGCTGTTTTTT. Its protein is CASSLAGANTGELFF.

In the case of this clone: Additional DNA sequences in this sample encode the identical CDR3. V and J are TRBV15 and TRBJ2-6; 7 bases match TRBD1. Germline-derived CDR1 and CDR2 are LNHNV and YYDKDF (reference sequence). V shed 3 bases, J shed 0 bases, and the junction held 14 bases outside the gene matches. The CDR3 has 20 amino acids. The CDR3: CATSSDRKGQFTSGANVLTF. As DNA, the CDR3 is TGTGCCACCAGCAGTGACCGAAAGGGACAGTTCACCTCTGGGGCCAACGTCCTGACTTTC.

V is TRBV6-6 and J is TRBJ2-5, with 8 bases identical to TRBD1. V trimming: 3 bases; J trimming: 11 bases; junction bases outside the gene matches: 14. Per germline, CDR1 MNHNY and CDR2 SVGAGI (reference sequence). CDR3 size: 15 residues. This chain's CDR3 is CASSYSPQGAGEQYF. The CDR3 bases are TGTGCCAGCAGTTATTCCCCCCAGGGGGCTGGAGAGCAGTACTTC.

The J gene is TRBJ1-4, the V gene TRBV19; 7 nucleotides line up with TRBD1. Germline loops: CDR1 LNHDA, CDR2 SQIVND (reference sequence). V shed 5 bases and J 6 bases; nucleotides not matched to a gene: 3. The CDR3 extends over 13 amino acids. CDR3 nucleotide sequence: TGTGCCAGTAGTCCCGGACAGGATGAAAAACTGTTTTTT. Translation gives CASSPGQDEKLFF.

V usage is TRBV14 and J usage is TRBJ1-1; D gene unclear. Germline lookup yields CDR1 SGHDN and CDR2 FVKESK. This CDR3 contains 15 residues. The ends were cut back, 0 bases at V and 5 bases at J, with 13 bases in the middle. For the CDR3, the DNA is TGTGCCAGCAGCCAAGATCCGTCGAGAAAGACTGAAGCTTTCTTT. Translated, it gives CASSQDPSRKTEAFF.

This rearrangement joins TRBV18 to TRBJ1-6, with D maybe TRBD1 (5 bases). Germline CDR1 and CDR2: KGHSH and LQKENI. V lost 1 base, J lost 8 bases, and 12 bases lay in between. This CDR3 contains 15 residues. The CDR3 region is CASSPRSGGDSPLHF. The CDR3 bases are TGTGCCAGCTCACCACGGTCGGGGGGGGATTCACCCCTCCACTTT.

The V call is TRBV5-4, the J call TRBJ1-2; D is perhaps TRBD1 (5 bases). The CDR3 is 15 amino acids. V was trimmed by 0 bases and J by 2 bases, leaving 11 bases between them. Per the germline V gene, CDR1 is SGHNT and CDR2 is YYREEE (reference sequence). CDR3 protein: CASSLVEGLNYGYTF. DNA of the CDR3: TGTGCCAGCAGCTTGGTGGAGGGACTGAACTATGGCTACACCTTC.

V and J are TRBV27 and TRBJ1-5; D is uncertain. The germline CDR1 and CDR2 sequences are MNHEY and SMNVEV (reference sequence). Deletions cut 2 bases from V and 4 bases from J, with 9 bases between. The CDR3 is 14 amino acids. The CDR3 nucleotides read TGTGCCAGCAGTTTAGGCCCCTCTAATCAGCCCCAGCATTTT. Its protein is CASSLGPSNQPQHF.

This clone was observed a handful of times. V and J are TRBV29-1 and TRBJ1-1; the D gene is possibly TRBD1 (5 bases). Germline values: CDR1 SQVTM, CDR2 ANQGSEA. This CDR3 comprises 15 residues. V was shortened by 6 bases and J by 0 bases, with 17 bases between the two germline ends. Here the CDR3 DNA reads TGCAGCGTAAGGACAACGGGAGAACTGAACACTGAAGCTTTCTTT. Translated, it gives CSVRTTGELNTEAFF.

The V call is TRBV6-5, the J call TRBJ2-2, with 7 positions matching TRBD1. This CDR3 region has 15 residues. Germline trimming cut 6 bases from V and 4 bases from J; bases unmatched to any gene: 8. Germline assignment: CDR1 MNHEY and CDR2 SVGAGI. The CDR3 loop reads CASSRTGALTGELFF. CDR3 sequence (DNA): TGTGCCAGCAGCCGAACAGGGGCTCTCACCGGGGAGCTGTTTTTT.